This is a list of T cell receptor beta chains from one sample in a study of CD8+CD57+ T cells in acquired aplastic anemia. TCRdb reprocessed the reads via MiXCR and lists one record per CDR3 protein. The data hold about 160,000 distinct CDR3 sequences, with roughly two thirds observed a single time. Sequences were obtained from sorted CD4+, CD8+, or CD8+CD57+ T cells (not recorded which) from PBMCs. The receptor source for this set is a human donor with aplastic anemia. Each CDR3 is given with its conserved first and last residue. The order of the fields is J gene, clone size, V gene, D gene, CDR3 protein, CDR3 DNA. A D gene is named only where the DNA matches it firmly. Not every row has a clone size; where given, it reads once, few, many or a size class.

J: TRBJ2-1; size: -; V: TRBV6-4; D: -; CDR3: CASNAGTDNNEQFF; DNA: TGTGCCAGCAATGCCGGGACGGATAACAATGAGCAGTTCTTC
J: TRBJ1-2; size: -; V: TRBV29-1; D: -; CDR3: CSVEEDEGYYGYTF; DNA: TGCAGCGTTGAAGAGGATGAGGGGTACTATGGCTACACCTTC
J: TRBJ2-7; size: -; V: TRBV29-1; D: -; CDR3: CSVLTGTLSYEQYF; DNA: TGCAGCGTTCTAACCGGGACACTCTCCTACGAGCAGTACTTC
J: TRBJ2-1; size: -; V: TRBV24-1; D: TRBD2; CDR3: CATSEASPTSGMSYNEQFF; DNA: TGTGCCACCAGTGAAGCTAGCCCCACTAGCGGAATGTCCTACAATGAGCAGTTCTTC
J: TRBJ2-7; size: -; V: TRBV9; D: -; CDR3: CASSVEAIGTYEQYF; DNA: TGTGCCAGCAGCGTAGAAGCCATCGGTACCTACGAGCAGTACTTC
J: TRBJ1-1; size: -; V: TRBV2; D: -; CDR3: CASKRTMNTEAFF; DNA: TGTGCCAGCAAAAGAACTATGAACACTGAAGCTTTCTTC
J: TRBJ2-1; size: -; V: TRBV7-8; D: -; CDR3: CASSLAPGVSNEQFF; DNA: TGTGCCAGCAGCTTAGCCCCAGGGGTTTCCAATGAGCAGTTCTTC
J: TRBJ1-2; size: -; V: TRBV10-2; D: -; CDR3: CASTAGQSLGGYTF; DNA: TGCGCCAGCACCGCGGGACAATCCCTCGGAGGCTACACCTTC
J: TRBJ1-6; size: -; V: TRBV25-1; D: -; CDR3: CASSDPAGGFNSPLHF; DNA: TGTGCCAGCAGTGACCCCGCCGGAGGGTTTAATTCACCCCTCCACTTT
J: TRBJ2-1; size: -; V: TRBV15; D: TRBD1; CDR3: CATSRVDRGNNEQFF; DNA: TGTGCCACCAGCAGAGTGGACAGGGGCAACAATGAGCAGTTCTTC
J: TRBJ1-3; size: -; V: TRBV2; D: -; CDR3: CASTPKQGNTIYF; DNA: TGTGCCAGCACCCCGAAGCAGGGAAACACCATATATTTT
J: TRBJ1-1; size: -; V: TRBV6-1; D: TRBD1; CDR3: CASSGTGLNTEAFF; DNA: TGTGCCAGCAGTGGGACAGGGCTGAACACTGAAGCTTTCTTT
J: TRBJ1-4; size: -; V: TRBV7-9; D: -; CDR3: CASKSGEAGNEKLFF; DNA: TGTGCCAGCAAGTCAGGGGAGGCCGGTAATGAAAAACTGTTTTTT
J: TRBJ2-7; size: -; V: TRBV7-9; D: TRBD2; CDR3: CASSHLAGALYEQYF; DNA: TGCGCCAGCAGCCACCTAGCGGGGGCCCTTTACGAGCAGTACTTC
J: TRBJ2-1; size: -; V: TRBV7-2; D: TRBD2; CDR3: CASSSPTGTSGRNEQFF; DNA: TGTGCCAGCAGCTCACCGACCGGGACTAGCGGGAGGAATGAGCAGTTCTTC
J: TRBJ2-5; size: -; V: TRBV19; D: -; CDR3: CASGMGPTGSETQYF; DNA: TGTGCCAGTGGTATGGGCCCCACAGGTTCGGAGACACAGTACTTC
J: TRBJ2-5; size: many; V: TRBV6-1; D: TRBD2; CDR3: CASGTNEQETQYF; DNA: TGTGCCAGCGGGACTAACGAACAAGAGACCCAGTACTTC